A selection of T cell receptor beta chains follows, all from one sample in a study of technical replicates of blood from several donors. Some clones are missing from TCRdb's copy, which holds only in-frame ones; the method was immunoSEQ multiplex PCR. The sample shows roughly 74,000 clones, 91% of them seen only once. The sample was T cells isolated from PBMCs. The receptors shown here come from a human donor in good health. Both conserved end residues are part of each CDR3. D genes are given only for firm matches. Some rows mark clone size as missing; the rest say once, few, many or name a class of expanded clone.

size: -
D: -
J: TRBJ2-5
V: TRBV7-6
CDR3: CASSFREPTDQETQYF
DNA: TGTGCCAGCAGCTTCCGGGAACCAACCGACCAAGAGACCCAGTACTTC

size: -
D: -
J: TRBJ2-7
V: TRBV19
CDR3: CASSITGVLEQYF
DNA: TGTGCCAGTAGTATTACGGGAGTTCTCGAGCAGTACTTC

size: -
D: -
J: TRBJ2-7
V: TRBV5-5
CDR3: CASSFQAFPYEQYF
DNA: TGTGCCAGCAGCTTCCAGGCGTTCCCCTACGAGCAGTACTTC

size: -
D: TRBD1
J: TRBJ1-1
V: TRBV11-2
CDR3: CASSSDRGRGAFF
DNA: TGTGCCAGCAGCTCCGACAGGGGGCGCGGAGCTTTCTTT

size: -
D: -
J: TRBJ2-1
V: TRBV5-1
CDR3: CASSLAGHNEQFF
DNA: TGCGCCAGCAGCTTGGCAGGGCACAATGAGCAGTTCTTC

size: -
D: -
J: TRBJ2-6
V: TRBV2
CDR3: CASSDDRTGANVLTF
DNA: TGTGCCAGCAGCGACGACAGAACTGGGGCCAACGTCCTGACTTTC

size: -
D: -
J: TRBJ1-3
V: TRBV29-1
CDR3: CSVTIQPPGNTIYF
DNA: TGCAGCGTCACAATACAGCCGCCTGGAAACACCATATATTTT

size: -
D: TRBD2
J: TRBJ2-7
V: TRBV6-1
CDR3: CASSGLLAGGPSYEQYF
DNA: TGTGCCAGCAGTGGGCTTCTAGCGGGAGGTCCCTCCTACGAGCAGTACTTC

size: once
D: -
J: TRBJ1-4
V: TRBV13
CDR3: CASSSPGGEKLFF
DNA: TGTGCCAGCAGCTCCCCGGGGGGAGAAAAACTGTTTTTT

size: -
D: TRBD2
J: TRBJ2-2
V: TRBV7-7
CDR3: CASSLTGGTGELFF
DNA: TGTGCTAGCTCCCTAACGGGAGGCACCGGGGAGCTGTTTTTT

size: -
D: TRBD2
J: TRBJ2-2
V: TRBV30
CDR3: CAWRPSGSTGELFF
DNA: TGTGCCTGGAGGCCTAGCGGGAGCACCGGGGAGCTGTTTTTT

size: -
D: -
J: TRBJ2-5
V: TRBV5-1
CDR3: CASSLVPDQETQYF
DNA: TGCGCCAGCAGCTTGGTGCCGGACCAAGAGACCCAGTACTTC

size: -
D: TRBD1
J: TRBJ2-1
V: TRBV29-1
CDR3: CSVEDTGGDNEQFF
DNA: TGCAGCGTTGAAGATACAGGGGGCGACAATGAGCAGTTCTTC

size: -
D: TRBD2
J: TRBJ2-5
V: TRBV27
CDR3: CASSLWAGELRETQYF
DNA: TGTGCCAGCAGTTTATGGGCGGGGGAGTTAAGGGAGACCCAGTACTTC

size: -
D: -
J: TRBJ1-1
V: TRBV4-1
CDR3: CASSQILQVNTEAFF
DNA: TGCGCCAGCAGCCAGATACTACAGGTAAACACTGAAGCTTTCTTT

size: -
D: TRBD2
J: TRBJ2-1
V: TRBV19
CDR3: CATAAGTSGIYNEQFF
DNA: TGTGCCACGGCAGCCGGGACTAGCGGAATCTACAATGAGCAGTTCTTC

size: -
D: TRBD2
J: TRBJ2-7
V: TRBV11-2
CDR3: CASSLGTSFFGEQYF
DNA: TGTGCCAGCAGCCTAGGGACTAGCTTTTTTGGCGAGCAGTACTTC

size: -
D: -
J: TRBJ2-7
V: TRBV11-3
CDR3: CASSLARGGYEQYF
DNA: TGTGCCAGCAGCTTAGCTAGGGGAGGCTACGAGCAGTACTTC

size: -
D: -
J: TRBJ2-7
V: TRBV21-1
CDR3: CASSTSTRGLAGGVPYYEQYF
DNA: TGTGCCAGCAGCACTTCGACCCGGGGACTAGCGGGAGGGGTCCCTTACTACGAGCAGTACTTC

size: -
D: TRBD1
J: TRBJ2-4
V: TRBV4-2
CDR3: CASSQAFRGLGNIQYF
DNA: TGTGCCAGCAGCCAAGCATTCAGGGGGCTCGGGAACATTCAGTACTTC

size: -
D: -
J: TRBJ2-3
V: TRBV28
CDR3: CASSRGNTQYF
DNA: TGTGCCAGCAGTAGGGGGAATACGCAGTATTTT

size: -
D: -
J: TRBJ1-2
V: TRBV25-1
CDR3: CASSEYQTGGNYGYTF
DNA: TGTGCCAGCAGTGAATACCAGACAGGAGGCAACTATGGCTACACCTTC

size: -
D: TRBD1
J: TRBJ2-2
V: TRBV2
CDR3: CASRWTGNGGELFF
DNA: TGTGCCAGCAGATGGACAGGGAATGGCGGGGAGCTGTTTTTT

size: -
D: TRBD2
J: TRBJ2-1
V: TRBV9
CDR3: CASSDGGRNEQFF
DNA: TGTGCCAGCAGCGACGGCGGGAGGAATGAGCAGTTCTTC

size: -
D: -
J: TRBJ2-7
V: TRBV27
CDR3: CASSSPATGLNEQYF
DNA: TGTGCCAGCAGTTCCCCCGCTACAGGGTTAAACGAGCAGTACTTC

size: -
D: -
J: TRBJ1-2
V: TRBV5-6
CDR3: CASSFTGYYGYTF
DNA: TGTGCCAGCAGCTTTACAGGGTACTATGGCTACACCTTC

size: -
D: -
J: TRBJ2-5
V: TRBV7-3
CDR3: CASSLLAEETQYF
DNA: TGTGCCAGCAGCTTGCTTGCAGAAGAGACCCAGTACTTC

size: -
D: -
J: TRBJ2-7
V: TRBV7-2
CDR3: CASSWGLGSYEQYF
DNA: TGTGCCAGCAGCTGGGGACTTGGCTCATACGAGCAGTACTTC

size: -
D: -
J: TRBJ2-7
V: TRBV13
CDR3: CASSLPQGGHEQYF
DNA: TGTGCCAGCAGCTTACCCCAGGGGGGACACGAGCAGTACTTC

size: few
D: -
J: TRBJ1-5
V: TRBV30
CDR3: CAWRSGQNQYQPQHF
DNA: TGTGCCTGGAGATCGGGACAAAACCAGTATCAGCCCCAGCATTTT

size: -
D: -
J: TRBJ1-1
V: TRBV7-2
CDR3: CASTNSGTEAFF
DNA: TGTGCCAGCACCAACAGTGGGACTGAAGCTTTCTTT

size: -
D: -
J: TRBJ2-3
V: TRBV4-1
CDR3: CASSHPSTRFGTDTQYF
DNA: TGCGCCAGCAGCCATCCAAGTACTAGATTTGGCACAGATACGCAGTATTTT

size: -
D: -
J: TRBJ1-5
V: TRBV5-6
CDR3: CASSKQTGFSNQPQHF
DNA: TGTGCCAGCAGCAAACAGACAGGTTTTAGCAATCAGCCCCAGCATTTT

size: once
D: -
J: TRBJ2-3
V: TRBV27
CDR3: CASSPPPGTGAFVDTQYF
DNA: TGTGCCAGCAGTCCCCCCCCTGGGACGGGAGCTTTTGTAGATACGCAGTATTTT

size: -
D: -
J: TRBJ1-1
V: TRBV11-3
CDR3: CASSWMQGTEAFF
DNA: TGTGCCAGCAGCTGGATGCAGGGCACTGAAGCTTTCTTT

size: once
D: -
J: TRBJ1-4
V: TRBV21-1
CDR3: CASSLGQATNEKLFF
DNA: TGTGCCAGCAGCCTAGGACAGGCAACTAATGAAAAACTGTTTTTT

size: -
D: -
J: TRBJ1-1
V: TRBV13
CDR3: CASSLVAPMNTEAFF
DNA: TGTGCCAGCAGCTTAGTTGCGCCTATGAACACTGAAGCTTTCTTT

size: -
D: -
J: TRBJ1-4
V: TRBV5-1
CDR3: CASSLIADPTNEKLFF
DNA: TGCGCCAGCAGCTTGATTGCGGATCCAACTAATGAAAAACTGTTTTTT

size: -
D: -
J: TRBJ2-1
V: TRBV5-4
CDR3: CASSLNVRDEQFF
DNA: TGTGCCAGCAGCTTGAACGTTCGGGATGAGCAGTTCTTC

size: -
D: -
J: TRBJ1-2
V: TRBV6-5
CDR3: CASSPGPGERGYTF
DNA: TGTGCCAGCAGCCCCGGCCCAGGGGAAAGGGGCTACACCTTC

size: once
D: TRBD1
J: TRBJ1-5
V: TRBV5-8
CDR3: CASSKTGVGPQHF
DNA: TGTGCCAGCAGCAAAACAGGGGTAGGGCCCCAGCATTTT

size: -
D: TRBD1
J: TRBJ1-1
V: TRBV5-1
CDR3: CASSLGGQGNTEAFF
DNA: TGCGCCAGCAGCTTGGGTGGACAGGGGAACACTGAAGCTTTCTTT

size: -
D: TRBD2
J: TRBJ2-5
V: TRBV30
CDR3: CAWDRPGLQETQYF
DNA: TGTGCCTGGGATAGGCCGGGACTACAAGAGACCCAGTACTTC

size: -
D: TRBD2
J: TRBJ2-4
V: TRBV6-5
CDR3: CASSYSPSGSNIQYF
DNA: TGTGCCAGCAGTTACTCCCCTAGCGGGAGTAACATTCAGTACTTC

size: -
D: TRBD2
J: TRBJ2-7
V: TRBV5-1
CDR3: CASSVTSGSYEQYF
DNA: TGCGCCAGCAGTGTTACTAGCGGGTCCTACGAGCAGTACTTC

size: few
D: -
J: TRBJ1-1
V: TRBV6-6
CDR3: CASSSAGWLNTEAFF
DNA: TGTGCCAGCAGTTCCGCAGGGTGGCTGAACACTGAAGCTTTCTTT

size: -
D: -
J: TRBJ2-3
V: TRBV29-1
CDR3: CSVYLNTDTQYF
DNA: TGCAGCGTTTATTTAAACACAGATACGCAGTATTTT

size: -
D: TRBD1
J: TRBJ1-1
V: TRBV5-8
CDR3: CASSFTDRGYTEAFF
DNA: TGTGCCAGCAGCTTCACGGACAGGGGTTACACTGAAGCTTTCTTT

size: -
D: -
J: TRBJ2-7
V: TRBV6-1
CDR3: CASSESPGRLGQYF
DNA: TGTGCCAGCAGTGAATCCCCAGGGAGGTTAGGACAGTACTTC

size: -
D: -
J: TRBJ1-3
V: TRBV28
CDR3: CASSLSGSGNTIYF
DNA: TGTGCCAGCAGTTTATCGGGATCTGGAAACACCATATATTTT